A selection of T cell receptor beta chains follows, all from one sample in a study of shared clonotypes between healthy human individuals. TCRdb's table, derived via immunoSEQ multiplex PCR, lists solely in-frame clones and lacks some. The repertoire includes 900,000 to 1,200,000 clones, around 78% of them detected once, and roughly 0.57% sits in the top ten. The source material was memory CD4+ T cells from PBMCs. Receptors originate from a man aged 18 to 35 in good health. Some clones in this sample may be carry-over from other donors' samples. The CDR3 runs from the conserved cysteine through the conserved F or W. A D gene is named only where the DNA matches it firmly. Rows give clone size only sometimes, using once, few, many, or a class for an expanded clone.

TRBJ1-2 | TRBV19 | once | . | TGTGCCAGTAGTATAGGGGATCAGACCCCTAACTATGGCTACACCTTC | CASSIGDQTPNYGYTF
TRBJ2-3 | TRBV28 | . | TRBD2 | TGTGCCAGCAGTTTTGTAGCGGGAGAGGTAGAGACGCAGTATTTT | CASSFVAGEVETQYF
TRBJ2-7 | TRBV27 | . | . | TGTGCCAGCAGTTTATACTCCGTAGCCCCGCCGCCTACCTACGAGCAGTACTTC | CASSLYSVAPPPTYEQYF
TRBJ2-5 | TRBV5-8 | . | TRBD1 | TGTGCCAGCAGCTTGGGACAGGGTTGGGAAGAGACCCAGTACTTC | CASSLGQGWEETQYF
TRBJ2-7 | TRBV27 | few | TRBD1 | TGTGCCAGCAGTCTTGGGACAGGCCCTGGGCAGTACTTC | CASSLGTGPGQYF
TRBJ2-7 | TRBV19 | . | . | TGTGCCAGTAGTGATGGACGACCCCGACACGAGCAGTACTTC | CASSDGRPRHEQYF
TRBJ2-2 | TRBV11-2 | . | . | TGTGCCAGCAGACTGTCCCTAAACACCGGGGAGCTGTTTTTT | CASRLSLNTGELFF
TRBJ1-2 | TRBV4-3 | . | TRBD1 | TGCGCCAGCAGCCGCAGGACAGGCGGGAGCTATGGCTACACCTTC | CASSRRTGGSYGYTF
TRBJ1-2 | TRBV2 | . | . | TGTGCCAGCAGGGCGGACAGCTTCTATGGCTACACCTTC | CASRADSFYGYTF
TRBJ2-4 | TRBV5-4 | . | TRBD1 | TGTGCCAGCAGCAACAGACAGGGCCCACTAGCCAAAAACATTCAGTACTTC | CASSNRQGPLAKNIQYF
TRBJ2-5 | TRBV6-6 | . | . | TGTGCCAGCAGTTATGCCGGGGAAGAGACCCAGTACTTC | CASSYAGEETQYF
TRBJ2-7 | TRBV19 | once | . | TGTGCCAGTAGCGGGGACGGCACCTACGAGCAGTACTTC | CASSGDGTYEQYF
TRBJ2-4 | TRBV5-4 | few | . | TGTGCCAGCAGCTCCCTAGGAGATCCGTACTTC | CASSSLGDPYF
TRBJ1-2 | TRBV27 | . | . | TGTGCCAGCAGTTTAGAGGGCAGTTACAACTATGGCTACACCTTC | CASSLEGSYNYGYTF
TRBJ2-7 | TRBV2 | . | . | TGTGCCAGCAGGGGGGACTTCGAATCCTCATTTGGGCAGTACTTC | CASRGDFESSFGQYF
TRBJ2-5 | TRBV30 | once | TRBD2 | TGTGCCTGGAGTCGGACAGCGGGGGGGGAGACCCAGTACTTC | CAWSRTAGGETQYF
TRBJ2-7 | TRBV4-2 | . | TRBD2 | TGTGCCAGCAGCCAGGGACTAGCGGGAGTCTCCTACGAGCAGTACTTC | CASSQGLAGVSYEQYF
TRBJ2-2 | TRBV19 | few | . | TGTGCCAGTAGTTCCAGTAGGCCGGCGAACACCGGGGAGCTGTTTTTT | CASSSSRPANTGELFF
TRBJ2-3 | TRBV5-4 | . | . | TGTGCCAGCAGCTTGGATCCTGCCACAGATACGCAGTATTTT | CASSLDPATDTQYF
TRBJ2-2 | TRBV7-9 | few | TRBD1 | TGTGCCAGCAGCGCCCGGGACAGTTACACCGGGGAGCTGTTTTTT | CASSARDSYTGELFF
TRBJ2-1 | TRBV19 | once | . | TGTGCCAGTAGTATAGACAGGGGAAGTTACAATGAGCAGTTCTTC | CASSIDRGSYNEQFF
TRBJ2-1 | TRBV5-1 | . | TRBD1 | TGCGCCAGCAGCTTGGGACAGGGGGACCACAATGAGCAGTTCTTC | CASSLGQGDHNEQFF
TRBJ2-2 | TRBV9 | . | TRBD2 | TGTGCCAGCAGTGCAGGGACTAGCGGGACCACCGGGGAGCTGTTTTTT | CASSAGTSGTTGELFF
TRBJ2-6 | TRBV28 | . | TRBD1 | TGTGCCAGCAGTTTATGGGGACAGGGGAGTGACAACGTCCTGACTTTC | CASSLWGQGSDNVLTF
TRBJ1-5 | TRBV5-8 | . | . | TGTGCCAGCAGCTGGTCGGGTCTAGGCCAGCCCCAGCATTTT | CASSWSGLGQPQHF
TRBJ2-5 | TRBV5-1 | . | TRBD2 | TGCGCCAGCAGCCCAAATAGCGGGAGTGAAGAGACCCAGTACTTC | CASSPNSGSEETQYF
TRBJ2-7 | TRBV6-6 | few | TRBD2 | TGTGCCAGCAGTTACATGGCTAGCGGGAGTAGCGAGCAGTACTTC | CASSYMASGSSEQYF
TRBJ2-1 | TRBV28 | . | . | TGTGCCAGCAGTTTTGTGGTCAATGAGCAGTTCTTC | CASSFVVNEQFF
TRBJ2-3 | TRBV4-1 | . | . | TGCGCCAGCAGCCACTTCCTTCGGGATACGCAGTATTTT | CASSHFLRDTQYF
TRBJ1-1 | TRBV28 | few | . | TGTGCCAGCAGTCTAAGACACAACACTGAAGCTTTCTTT | CASSLRHNTEAFF
TRBJ2-7 | TRBV11-2 | . | TRBD2 | TGTGCCAGCAGCTCCGGCAGTGGGAGGGCGGGACAGTACTTC | CASSSGSGRAGQYF
TRBJ1-2 | TRBV28 | . | . | TGTGCCAGCAGTTTAGCTCCACACAACTATGGCTACACCTTC | CASSLAPHNYGYTF
TRBJ2-5 | TRBV1 | few | . | TGCACCAGCAGCCACCACGGAGCGGGAGGGCCAAAGACCCAGTACTTC | CTSSHHGAGGPKTQYF
TRBJ1-3 | TRBV5-6 | . | . | TGTGCCAGCACCTCCGGGGGCCCTTTCGGCGGAAACACCATATATTTT | CASTSGGPFGGNTIYF
TRBJ2-7 | TRBV5-4 | . | TRBD1 | TGTGCCAGCAGCTTCAGGGGGATGGAGTACGAGCAGTACTTC | CASSFRGMEYEQYF
TRBJ2-7 | TRBV18 | . | . | TGTGCCAGCTCACTCCTGCAGGGGCCCCGGGAGCAGTACTTC | CASSLLQGPREQYF
TRBJ1-5 | TRBV6-1 | . | . | TGTGCCAGCAGTGATCTTTGGTTTGGGCCCCAGCATTTT | CASSDLWFGPQHF
TRBJ1-1 | TRBV14 | few | . | TGTGCCAGCAGCCAAGGGACATACACTGAAGCTTTCTTT | CASSQGTYTEAFF
TRBJ1-5 | TRBV6-1 | once | . | TGTGCCAGCAGTGCATGGAAGCAGCCCCAGCATTTT | CASSAWKQPQHF
TRBJ1-1 | TRBV2 | . | . | TGTGCCAGCAGCGATCAAAGCAACACTGAAGCTTTCTTT | CASSDQSNTEAFF
TRBJ1-2 | TRBV4-1 | few | TRBD1 | TGCGCCAGCAGACGATCCGGGACAGAGTATGGCTACACCTTC | CASRRSGTEYGYTF
TRBJ2-5 | TRBV6-5 | once | . | TGTGCCAGCAGTTTAGCGTCGAGTAACCAAGAGACCCAGTACTTC | CASSLASSNQETQYF
TRBJ1-4 | TRBV9 | many | . | TGTGCCAGCTCCCCCTTGGTTGGGGGTGAAAAACTGTTTTTT | CASSPLVGGEKLFF
TRBJ1-4 | TRBV19 | . | . | TGTGCCAGTAGTATAGGGCGCAGGGGTGAAAAACTGTTTTTT | CASSIGRRGEKLFF
TRBJ2-1 | TRBV4-2 | few | TRBD2 | TGTGCCAGCAGCCAAGTCGGAGCGGGAGCTGTCGACAATGAGCAGTTCTTC | CASSQVGAGAVDNEQFF
TRBJ1-2 | TRBV29-1 | . | . | TGCAGCGCTGGAGAGCAGGGTCATGGCTACACCTTC | CSAGEQGHGYTF
TRBJ1-1 | TRBV11-2 | . | TRBD1 | TGTGCCAGCAGCTATCGGACAGGGATAAACACTGAAGCTTTCTTT | CASSYRTGINTEAFF
TRBJ2-2 | TRBV9 | . | . | TGTGCCAGCAGCGTACTACAAGCTGGCACCGGGGAGCTGTTTTTT | CASSVLQAGTGELFF
TRBJ1-2 | TRBV6-5 | few | . | TGTGCCAGCAGTTATGGGGGTGGCGGCTACACCTTC | CASSYGGGGYTF
TRBJ1-4 | TRBV7-9 | once | . | TGTGCCAGCAGCCCCTGGACGATTGCAACTAATGAAAAACTGTTTTTT | CASSPWTIATNEKLFF
TRBJ1-3 | TRBV6-5 | . | . | TGTGCCAGCAGTCCCCGGTTCTCTGGAAACACCATATATTTT | CASSPRFSGNTIYF
TRBJ1-5 | TRBV28 | . | . | TGTGCCAGCACGGCAGGTTTCTTATATAGCAATCAGCCCCAGCATTTT | CASTAGFLYSNQPQHF
TRBJ2-5 | TRBV6-1 | . | . | TGTGCCAGCAGTGAAGCCGGGGAGACCCAGTACTTC | CASSEAGETQYF
TRBJ2-7 | TRBV23-1 | many | TRBD1 | TGCGCCAGCAGTCCCAAGAACAGGGGAGCTTGCGAGCAGTACTTC | CASSPKNRGACEQYF